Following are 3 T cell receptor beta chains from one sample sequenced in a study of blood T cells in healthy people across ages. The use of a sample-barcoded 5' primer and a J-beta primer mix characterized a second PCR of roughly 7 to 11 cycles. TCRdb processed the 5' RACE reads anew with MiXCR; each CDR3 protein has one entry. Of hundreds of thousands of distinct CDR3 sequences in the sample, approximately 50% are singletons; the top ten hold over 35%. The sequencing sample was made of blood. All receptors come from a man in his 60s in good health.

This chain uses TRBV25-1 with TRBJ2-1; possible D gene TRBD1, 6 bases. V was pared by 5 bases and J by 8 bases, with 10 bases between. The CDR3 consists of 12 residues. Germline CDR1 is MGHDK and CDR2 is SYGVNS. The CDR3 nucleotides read TGTGCCAGCAGTAAACAGGGCTATGAGCAGTTCTTC. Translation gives CASSKQGYEQFF.

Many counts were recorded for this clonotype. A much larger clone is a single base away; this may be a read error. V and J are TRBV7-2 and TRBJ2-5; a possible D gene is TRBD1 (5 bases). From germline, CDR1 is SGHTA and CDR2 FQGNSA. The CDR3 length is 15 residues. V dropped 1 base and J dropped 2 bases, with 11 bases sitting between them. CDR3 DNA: TGTGCCAGCAGCTTAGTTGGCGACAGTCAAGAGACCCAGTACTTC. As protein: CASSLVGDSQETQYF.

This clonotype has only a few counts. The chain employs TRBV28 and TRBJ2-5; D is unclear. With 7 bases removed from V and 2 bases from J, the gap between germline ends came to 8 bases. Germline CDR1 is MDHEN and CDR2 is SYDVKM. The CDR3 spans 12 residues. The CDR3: CASTLNQETQYF. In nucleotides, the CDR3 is TGTGCCAGCACCCTCAATCAAGAGACCCAGTACTTC.